This T cell receptor (beta chain) originates from a study of shared clonotypes between healthy human individuals. Findings and limits, study-wide: With a handful of donors compared, approximately 5% of naive CD4 clonotypes were shared.

The CDR3 extends over 16 amino acids. V was clipped by 2 bases and J by 4 bases; unmatched bases: 6. Germline V gene sequence: CDR1 MNHEY, CDR2 SVGAGI. Notes on this clone: Its specificity is unknown.

As handled by the study authors: As immunoSEQ supplied junction-only sequences (without quality scores), filtering differed. Sequenced by immunoSEQ multiplex PCR; TCRdb stores in-frame clones only, minus some. V, J and clone size reflect that table, while D and trimming were determined from the DNA. The sample consists of more than 1,200,000 clones, approximately 98.5% of them appearing once. This clonotype was sampled from a young man in good health. Material for sequencing was naive CD4+ T cells sorted from blood. Noted subset: CD45RA+ positively selected. V is TRBV6-5 and J is TRBJ1-2; 11 bases agree with TRBD1. The CDR3 DNA follows: TGTGCCAGCAGTTACGTGGACAGGGGGCAAAGCTATGGCTACACCTTC. This encodes CASSYVDRGQSYGYTF.